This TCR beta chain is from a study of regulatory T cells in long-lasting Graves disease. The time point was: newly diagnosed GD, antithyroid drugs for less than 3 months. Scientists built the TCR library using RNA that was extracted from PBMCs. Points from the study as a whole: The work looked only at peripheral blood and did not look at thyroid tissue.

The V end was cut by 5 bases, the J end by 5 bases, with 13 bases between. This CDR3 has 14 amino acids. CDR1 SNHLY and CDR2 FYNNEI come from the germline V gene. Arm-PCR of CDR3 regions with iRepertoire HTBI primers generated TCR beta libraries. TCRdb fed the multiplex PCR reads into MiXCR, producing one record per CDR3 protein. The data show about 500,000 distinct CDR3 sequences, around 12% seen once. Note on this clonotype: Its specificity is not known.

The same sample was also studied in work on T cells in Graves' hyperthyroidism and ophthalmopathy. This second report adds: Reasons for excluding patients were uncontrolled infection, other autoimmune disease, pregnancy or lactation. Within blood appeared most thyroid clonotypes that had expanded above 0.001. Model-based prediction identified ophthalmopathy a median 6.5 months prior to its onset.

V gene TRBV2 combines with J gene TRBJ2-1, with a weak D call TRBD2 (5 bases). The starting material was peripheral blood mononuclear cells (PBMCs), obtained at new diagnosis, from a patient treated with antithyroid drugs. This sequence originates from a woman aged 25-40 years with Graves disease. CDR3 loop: CASSPYLGDNEQFF. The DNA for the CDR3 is TGTGCCAGCAGTCCGTATCTGGGAGACAATGAGCAGTTCTTC.